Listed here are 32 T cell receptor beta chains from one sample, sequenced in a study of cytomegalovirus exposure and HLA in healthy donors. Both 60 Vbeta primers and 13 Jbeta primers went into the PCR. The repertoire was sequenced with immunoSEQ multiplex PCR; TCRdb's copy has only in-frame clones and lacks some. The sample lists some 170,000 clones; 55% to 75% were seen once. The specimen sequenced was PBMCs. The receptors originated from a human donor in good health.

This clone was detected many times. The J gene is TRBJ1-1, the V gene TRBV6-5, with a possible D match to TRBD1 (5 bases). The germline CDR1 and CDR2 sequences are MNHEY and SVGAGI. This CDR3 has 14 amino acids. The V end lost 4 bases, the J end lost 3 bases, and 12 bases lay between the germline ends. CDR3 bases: TGTGCCAGCAGTTTCGGCAGGGTAGACACTGAAGCTTTCTTT. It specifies CASSFGRVDTEAFF.

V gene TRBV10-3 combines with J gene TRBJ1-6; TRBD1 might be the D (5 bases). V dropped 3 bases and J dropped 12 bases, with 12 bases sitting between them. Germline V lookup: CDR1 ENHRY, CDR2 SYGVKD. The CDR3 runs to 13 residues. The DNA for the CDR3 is TGTGCCATCAGTGATCCCCAGGGAGGACCCCTCCACTTT. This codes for CAISDPQGGPLHF.

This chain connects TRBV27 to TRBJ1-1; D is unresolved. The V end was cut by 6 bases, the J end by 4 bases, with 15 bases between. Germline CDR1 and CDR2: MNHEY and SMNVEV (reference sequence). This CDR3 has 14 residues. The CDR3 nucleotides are TGTGCCAGCAGCTCATCGACGGAGAGCACTGAAGCTTTCTTT. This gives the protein CASSSSTESTEAFF.

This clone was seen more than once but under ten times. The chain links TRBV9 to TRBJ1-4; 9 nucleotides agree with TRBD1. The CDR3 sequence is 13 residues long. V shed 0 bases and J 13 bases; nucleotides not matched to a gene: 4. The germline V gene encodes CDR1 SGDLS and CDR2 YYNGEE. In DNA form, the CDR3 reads TGTGCCAGCAGCGTAGGGACAGGGGAGCGACTGTTTTTT. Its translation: CASSVGTGERLFF.

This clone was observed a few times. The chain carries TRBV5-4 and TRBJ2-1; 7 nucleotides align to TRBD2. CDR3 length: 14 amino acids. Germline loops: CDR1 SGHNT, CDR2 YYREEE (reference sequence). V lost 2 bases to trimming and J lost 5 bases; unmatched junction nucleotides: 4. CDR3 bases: TGTGCCAGCAGCTTATCAGCGGGGAACAATGAGCAGTTCTTC. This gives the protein CASSLSAGNNEQFF.

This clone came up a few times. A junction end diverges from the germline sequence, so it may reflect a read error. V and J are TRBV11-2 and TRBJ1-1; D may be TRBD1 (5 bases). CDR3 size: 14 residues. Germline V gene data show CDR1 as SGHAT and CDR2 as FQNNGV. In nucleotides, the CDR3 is TGTGCCAGCAGCCTAGACAGATTGAACACTGAAGCTTTCTTT. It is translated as CASSLDRLNTEAFF. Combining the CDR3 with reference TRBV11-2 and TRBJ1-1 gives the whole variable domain EAGVAQSPRYKIIEKRQSVAFWCNPISGHATLYWYQQILGQGPKLLIQFQNNGVVDDSQLPKDRFSAERLKGVDSTLKIQPAKLEDSAVYLCASSLDRLNTEAFFGQGTRLTVV.

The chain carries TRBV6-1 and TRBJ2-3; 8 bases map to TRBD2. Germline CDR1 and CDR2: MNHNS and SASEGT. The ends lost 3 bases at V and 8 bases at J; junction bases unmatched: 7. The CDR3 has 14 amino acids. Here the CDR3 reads CASSDAPTSGTQYF. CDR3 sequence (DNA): TGTGCCAGCAGTGATGCCCCAACTAGCGGTACGCAGTATTTT.

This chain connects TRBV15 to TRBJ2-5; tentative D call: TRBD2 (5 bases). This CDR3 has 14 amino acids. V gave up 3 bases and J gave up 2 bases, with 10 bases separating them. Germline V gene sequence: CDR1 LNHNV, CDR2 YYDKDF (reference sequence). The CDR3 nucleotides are TGTGCCACCAGCAGCCCGACGGGACAAGAGACCCAGTACTTC. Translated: CATSSPTGQETQYF.

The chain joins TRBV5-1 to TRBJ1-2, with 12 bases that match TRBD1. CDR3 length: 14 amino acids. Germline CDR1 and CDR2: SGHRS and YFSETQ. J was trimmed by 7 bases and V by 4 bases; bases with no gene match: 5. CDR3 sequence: CASSGDRGRGGYTF. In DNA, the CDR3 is TGCGCCAGCAGCGGGGACAGGGGGCGCGGTGGCTACACCTTC.

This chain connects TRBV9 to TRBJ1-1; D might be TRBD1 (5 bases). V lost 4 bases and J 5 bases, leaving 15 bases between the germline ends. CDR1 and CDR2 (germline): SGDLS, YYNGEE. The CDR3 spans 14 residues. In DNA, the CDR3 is TGTGCCAGCAGCCGTGCGGGGGTGGTGACTGAAGCTTTCTTT. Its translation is CASSRAGVVTEAFF.

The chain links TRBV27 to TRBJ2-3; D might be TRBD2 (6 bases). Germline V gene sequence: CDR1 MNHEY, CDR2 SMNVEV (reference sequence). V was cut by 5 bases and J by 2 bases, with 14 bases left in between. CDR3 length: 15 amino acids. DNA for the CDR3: TGTGCCAGCAGTACTTTTCGGGACTCCACAGATACGCAGTATTTT. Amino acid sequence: CASSTFRDSTDTQYF.

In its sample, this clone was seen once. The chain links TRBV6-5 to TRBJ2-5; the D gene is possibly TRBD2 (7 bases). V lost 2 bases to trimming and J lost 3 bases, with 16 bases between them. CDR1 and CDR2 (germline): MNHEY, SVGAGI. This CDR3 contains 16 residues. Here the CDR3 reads CASSYGEGGAKETQYF. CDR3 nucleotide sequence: TGTGCCAGCAGTTACGGGGAGGGGGGGGCCAAAGAGACCCAGTACTTC.

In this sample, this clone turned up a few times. The CDR3 region is CASSLRLAGGGSTDTQYF. CDR3 DNA sequence: TGCGCCAGCAGCTTGAGGTTAGCGGGGGGCGGAAGCACAGATACGCAGTATTTT. The V and J genes are TRBV5-1 and TRBJ2-3; TRBD2 matches 10 bases. CDR1 is SGHRS and CDR2 is YFSETQ in the germline V gene. Trimming removed 1 base from V and 0 bases from J; junction bases left unmatched: 8. The CDR3 is 18 residues long.

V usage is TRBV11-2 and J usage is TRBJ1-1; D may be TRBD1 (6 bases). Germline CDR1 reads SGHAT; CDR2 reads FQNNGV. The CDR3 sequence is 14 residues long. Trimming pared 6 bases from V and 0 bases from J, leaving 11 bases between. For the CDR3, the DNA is TGTGCCAGCAGTTTCGACAGGATGAACACTGAAGCTTTCTTT. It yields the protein CASSFDRMNTEAFF.

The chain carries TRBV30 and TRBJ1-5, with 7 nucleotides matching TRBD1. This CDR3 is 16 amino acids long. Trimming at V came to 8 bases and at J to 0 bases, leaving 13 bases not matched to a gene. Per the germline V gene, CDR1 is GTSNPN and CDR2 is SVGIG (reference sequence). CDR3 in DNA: TGTGCCGCAAGGGTTTCAGGGGGTGGTAGCAATCAGCCCCAGCATTTT. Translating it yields CAARVSGGGSNQPQHF.

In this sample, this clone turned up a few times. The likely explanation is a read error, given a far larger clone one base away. The DNA of the CDR3 is TGTTCCAGCAGCTTAGACAGATATGGCTACACCTTC. It encodes CSSSLDRYGYTF. The chain joins TRBV7-6 to TRBJ1-2; maybe TRBD1 (5 bases). The CDR3 totals 12 residues. CDR1 and CDR2 from the germline V gene are SGHVS and FNYEAQ.

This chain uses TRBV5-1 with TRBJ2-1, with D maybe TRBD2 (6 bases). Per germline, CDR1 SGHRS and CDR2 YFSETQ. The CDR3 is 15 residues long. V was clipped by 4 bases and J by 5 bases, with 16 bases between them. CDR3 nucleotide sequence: TGCGCCAGCAGCGGGGCGGGGAGCTACCACAATGAGCAGTTCTTC. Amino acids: CASSGAGSYHNEQFF.

CDR3 nucleotides: TGTGCCAGCAGAGGACAGGGTGCCGAGCAGTACTTC. It yields the protein CASRGQGAEQYF. V is TRBV6-1 and J is TRBJ2-7; TRBD1 matches at 8 bases. After removal of 6 bases from V and 6 bases from J, the junction contained 4 bases not matched to a gene. Looked up from germline, CDR1 is MNHNS and CDR2 is SASEGT. The CDR3 totals 12 residues.

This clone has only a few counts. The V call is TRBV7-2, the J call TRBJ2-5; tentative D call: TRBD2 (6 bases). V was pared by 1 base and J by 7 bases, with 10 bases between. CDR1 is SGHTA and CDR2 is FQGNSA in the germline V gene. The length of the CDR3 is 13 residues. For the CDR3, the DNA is TGTGCCAGCAGCTTAGGGGGGGAAGGGACCCAGTACTTC. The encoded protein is CASSLGGEGTQYF.

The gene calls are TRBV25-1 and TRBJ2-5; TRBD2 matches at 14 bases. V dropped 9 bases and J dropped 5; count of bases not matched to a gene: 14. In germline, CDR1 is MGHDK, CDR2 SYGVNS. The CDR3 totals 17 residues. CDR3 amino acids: CARETLGLAGDWETQYF. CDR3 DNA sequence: TGTGCCAGGGAGACCCTGGGACTAGCGGGGGACTGGGAGACCCAGTACTTC.

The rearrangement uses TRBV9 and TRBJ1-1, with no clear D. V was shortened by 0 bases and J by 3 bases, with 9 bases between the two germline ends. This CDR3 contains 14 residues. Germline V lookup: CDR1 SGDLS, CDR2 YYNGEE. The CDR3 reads CASSVVSWDTEAFF. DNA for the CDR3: TGTGCCAGCAGCGTAGTTAGCTGGGACACTGAAGCTTTCTTT.

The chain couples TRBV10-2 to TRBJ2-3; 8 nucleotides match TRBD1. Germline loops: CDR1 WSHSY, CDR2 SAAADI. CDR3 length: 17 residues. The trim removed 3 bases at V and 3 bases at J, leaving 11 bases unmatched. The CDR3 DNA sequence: TGCGCCAGCAGTGAACGGGCAGGGGGCTTGAGTACAGATACGCAGTATTTT. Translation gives CASSERAGGLSTDTQYF.

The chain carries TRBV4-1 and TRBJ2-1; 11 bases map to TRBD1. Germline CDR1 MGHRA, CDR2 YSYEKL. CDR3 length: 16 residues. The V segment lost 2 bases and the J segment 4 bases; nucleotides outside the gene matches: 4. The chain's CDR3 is CASSQPGQGAYNEQFF. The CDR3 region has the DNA TGCGCCAGCAGCCAACCCGGACAGGGGGCGTACAATGAGCAGTTCTTC.

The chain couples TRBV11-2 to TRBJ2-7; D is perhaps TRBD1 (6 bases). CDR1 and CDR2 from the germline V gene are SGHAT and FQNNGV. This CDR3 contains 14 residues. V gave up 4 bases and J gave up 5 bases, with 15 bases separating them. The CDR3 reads CASSSQGQGNEQYF. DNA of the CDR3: TGTGCCAGCAGCTCGCAGGGGCAGGGGAACGAGCAGTACTTC.

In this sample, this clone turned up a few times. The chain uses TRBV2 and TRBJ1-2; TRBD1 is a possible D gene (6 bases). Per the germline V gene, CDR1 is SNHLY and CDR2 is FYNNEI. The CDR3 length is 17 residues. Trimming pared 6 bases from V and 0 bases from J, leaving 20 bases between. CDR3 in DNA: TGTGCCAGCAGCGATGGTTCAGGGGTGGGATCTAACTATGGCTACACCTTC. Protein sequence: CASSDGSGVGSNYGYTF.

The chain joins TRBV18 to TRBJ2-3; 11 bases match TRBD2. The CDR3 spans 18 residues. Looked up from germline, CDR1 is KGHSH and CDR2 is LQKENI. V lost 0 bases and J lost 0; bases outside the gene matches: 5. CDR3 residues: CASSPPTSGGLSTDTQYF. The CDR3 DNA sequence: TGTGCCAGCTCACCACCTACTAGCGGGGGCCTGAGCACAGATACGCAGTATTTT. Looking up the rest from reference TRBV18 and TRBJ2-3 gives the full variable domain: NAGVMQNPRHLVRRRGQEARLRCSPMKGHSHVYWYRQLPEEGLKFMVYLQKENIIDESGMPKERFSAEFPKEGPSILRIQQVVRGDSAAYFCASSPPTSGGLSTDTQYFGPGTRLTVL.

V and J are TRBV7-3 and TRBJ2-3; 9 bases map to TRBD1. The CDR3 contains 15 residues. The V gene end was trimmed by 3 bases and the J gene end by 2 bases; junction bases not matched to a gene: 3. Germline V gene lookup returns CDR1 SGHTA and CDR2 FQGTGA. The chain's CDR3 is CASSLGTGYTDTQYF. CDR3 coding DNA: TGTGCCAGCAGCTTGGGGACAGGGTACACAGATACGCAGTATTTT.

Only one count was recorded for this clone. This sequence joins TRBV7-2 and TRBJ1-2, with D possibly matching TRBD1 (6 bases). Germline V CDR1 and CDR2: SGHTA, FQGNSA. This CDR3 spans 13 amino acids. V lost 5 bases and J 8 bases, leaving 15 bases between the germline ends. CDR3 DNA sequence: TGTGCCAGCAGCCCTAACAGGGATAGGGGCTACACCTTC. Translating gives CASSPNRDRGYTF.

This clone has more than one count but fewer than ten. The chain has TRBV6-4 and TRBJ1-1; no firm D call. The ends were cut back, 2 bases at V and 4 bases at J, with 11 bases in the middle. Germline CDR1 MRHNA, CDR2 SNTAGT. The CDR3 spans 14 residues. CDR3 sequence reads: CASSDVFGATEAFF. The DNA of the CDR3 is TGTGCCAGCAGTGACGTCTTCGGAGCCACTGAAGCTTTCTTT.

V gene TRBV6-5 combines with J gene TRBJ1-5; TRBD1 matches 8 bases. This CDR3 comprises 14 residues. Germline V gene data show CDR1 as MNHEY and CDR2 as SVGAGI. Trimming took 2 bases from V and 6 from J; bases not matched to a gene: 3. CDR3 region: CASSYVQGAQPQHF. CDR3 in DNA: TGTGCCAGCAGTTACGTTCAGGGGGCTCAGCCCCAGCATTTT.

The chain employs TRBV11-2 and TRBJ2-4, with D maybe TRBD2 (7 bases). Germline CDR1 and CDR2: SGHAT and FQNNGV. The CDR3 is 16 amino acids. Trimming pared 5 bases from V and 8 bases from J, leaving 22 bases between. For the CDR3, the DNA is TGTGCCAGCAGCCACGGGCTACGGGGGGCAAGGGACATTCAGTACTTC. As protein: CASSHGLRGARDIQYF.

This CDR3 is CASTNDPEGGSSYEQYF. CDR3 DNA: TGTGCCAGCACCAATGACCCCGAGGGGGGGAGTTCCTACGAGCAGTACTTC. This rearrangement joins TRBV21-1 to TRBJ2-7; no DNA check was done on the table's D call, TRBD2. TRBV21-1 is assigned pseudogene status. This CDR3 has 17 amino acids.